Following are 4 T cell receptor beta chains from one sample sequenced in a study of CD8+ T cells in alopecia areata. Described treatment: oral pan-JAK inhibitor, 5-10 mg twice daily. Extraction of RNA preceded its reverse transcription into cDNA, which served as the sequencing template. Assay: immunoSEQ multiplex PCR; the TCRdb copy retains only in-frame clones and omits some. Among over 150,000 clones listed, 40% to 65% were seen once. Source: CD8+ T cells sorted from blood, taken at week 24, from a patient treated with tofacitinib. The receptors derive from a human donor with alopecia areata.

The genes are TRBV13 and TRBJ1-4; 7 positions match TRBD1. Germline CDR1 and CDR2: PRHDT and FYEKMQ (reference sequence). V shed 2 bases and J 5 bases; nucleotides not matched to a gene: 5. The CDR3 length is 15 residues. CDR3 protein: CASSLRQGSNEKLFF. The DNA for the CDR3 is TGTGCCAGCAGCTTACGACAGGGCAGCAATGAAAAACTGTTTTTT.

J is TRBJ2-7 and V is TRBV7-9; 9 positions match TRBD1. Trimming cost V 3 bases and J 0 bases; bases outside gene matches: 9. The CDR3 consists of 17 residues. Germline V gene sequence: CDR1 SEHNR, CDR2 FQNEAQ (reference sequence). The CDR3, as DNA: TGTGCCAGCAGCTTCGAAACAGGGGGCTCTGGCTCCTACGAGCAGTACTTC. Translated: CASSFETGGSGSYEQYF.

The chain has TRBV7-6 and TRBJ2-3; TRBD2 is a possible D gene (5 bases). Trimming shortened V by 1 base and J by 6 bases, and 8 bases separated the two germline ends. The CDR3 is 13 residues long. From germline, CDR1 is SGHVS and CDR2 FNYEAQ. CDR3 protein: CASSLEPGDTQYF. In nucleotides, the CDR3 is TGTGCCAGCAGCTTAGAGCCGGGGGATACGCAGTATTTT.

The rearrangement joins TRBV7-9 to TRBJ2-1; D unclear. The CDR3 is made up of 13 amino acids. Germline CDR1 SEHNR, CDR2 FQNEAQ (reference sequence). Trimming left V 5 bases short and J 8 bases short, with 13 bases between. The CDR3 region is CASSPFVGDEQFF. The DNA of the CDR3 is TGTGCCAGCAGCCCCTTCGTGGGCGATGAGCAGTTCTTC.